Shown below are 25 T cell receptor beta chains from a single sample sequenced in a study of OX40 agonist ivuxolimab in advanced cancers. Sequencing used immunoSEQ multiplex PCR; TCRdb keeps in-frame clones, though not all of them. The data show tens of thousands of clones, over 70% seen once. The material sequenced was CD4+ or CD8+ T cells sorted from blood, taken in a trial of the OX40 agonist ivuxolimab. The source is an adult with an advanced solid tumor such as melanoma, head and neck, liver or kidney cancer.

The CDR3 DNA is TGTGCCAGCAGCCAAGAATCGGCCCAGTACTTC. Translated: CASSQESAQYF. V gene TRBV14 combines with J gene TRBJ2-5; no reliable D call. Trimming took 0 bases from V and 9 from J, leaving 5 bases between them. This CDR3 region has 11 residues. CDR1 SGHDN and CDR2 FVKESK come from the germline V gene.

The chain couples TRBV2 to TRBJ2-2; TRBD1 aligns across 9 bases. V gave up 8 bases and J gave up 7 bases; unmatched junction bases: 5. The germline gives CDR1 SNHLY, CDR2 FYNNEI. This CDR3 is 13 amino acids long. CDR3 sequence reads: CASRDREVGELFF. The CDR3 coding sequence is TGTGCCAGCCGGGACAGGGAAGTCGGGGAGCTGTTTTTT.

In nucleotides, the CDR3 is TGTGCCAGCAGTTCTGGACTAGCGGGGGGCCCCCAGTTCTTC. It codes for CASSSGLAGGPQFF. The chain has TRBV28 and TRBJ2-1, with 14 bases that match TRBD2. V was clipped by 4 bases and J by 13 bases; unmatched bases: 6. In germline, CDR1 is MDHEN, CDR2 SYDVKM. The CDR3 is made up of 14 amino acids.

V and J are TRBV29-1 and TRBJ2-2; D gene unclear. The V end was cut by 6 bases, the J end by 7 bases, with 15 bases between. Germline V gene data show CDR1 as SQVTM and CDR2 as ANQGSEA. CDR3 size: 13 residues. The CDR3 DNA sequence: TGCAGCGTCAAAAGGGCATCTAGCGGGGAGCTGTTTTTT. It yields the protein CSVKRASSGELFF.

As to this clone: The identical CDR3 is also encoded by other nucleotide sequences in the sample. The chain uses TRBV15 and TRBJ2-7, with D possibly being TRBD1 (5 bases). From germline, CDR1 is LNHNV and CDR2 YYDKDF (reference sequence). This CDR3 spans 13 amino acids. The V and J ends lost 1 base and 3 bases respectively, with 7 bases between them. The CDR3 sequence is CATSRGRGYEQYF. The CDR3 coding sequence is TGTGCCACCAGCAGAGGAAGGGGCTACGAGCAGTACTTC. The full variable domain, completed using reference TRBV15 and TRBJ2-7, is DAMVIQNPRYQVTQFGKPVTLSCSQTLNHNVMYWYQQKSSQAPKLLFHYYDKDFNNEADTPDNFQSRRPNTSFCFLDIRSPGLGDTAMYLCATSRGRGYEQYFGPGTRLTVT.

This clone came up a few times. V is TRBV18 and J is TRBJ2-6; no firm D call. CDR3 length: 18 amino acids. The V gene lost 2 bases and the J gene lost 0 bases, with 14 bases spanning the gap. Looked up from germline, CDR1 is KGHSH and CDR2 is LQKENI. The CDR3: CASSPMASKSSGANVLTF. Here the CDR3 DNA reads TGTGCCAGCTCACCAATGGCAAGCAAGAGCTCTGGGGCCAACGTCCTGACTTTC. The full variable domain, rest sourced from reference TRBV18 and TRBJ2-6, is NAGVMQNPRHLVRRRGQEARLRCSPMKGHSHVYWYRQLPEEGLKFMVYLQKENIIDESGMPKERFSAEFPKEGPSILRIQQVVRGDSAAYFCASSPMASKSSGANVLTFGAGSRLTVL.

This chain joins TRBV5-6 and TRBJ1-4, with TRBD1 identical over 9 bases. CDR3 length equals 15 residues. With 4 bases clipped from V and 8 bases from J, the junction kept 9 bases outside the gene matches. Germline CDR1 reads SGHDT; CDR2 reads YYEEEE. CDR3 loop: CASSIADRGNEKLFF. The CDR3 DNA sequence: TGTGCCAGCAGCATAGCGGACAGGGGTAACGAAAAACTGTTTTTT.

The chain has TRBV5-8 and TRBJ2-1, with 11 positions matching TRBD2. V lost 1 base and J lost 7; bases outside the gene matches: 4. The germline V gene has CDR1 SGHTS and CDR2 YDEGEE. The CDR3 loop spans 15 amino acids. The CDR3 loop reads CASSLMLAGGNEQFF. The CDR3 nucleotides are TGTGCCAGCAGCTTGATGCTAGCGGGGGGTAATGAGCAGTTCTTC.

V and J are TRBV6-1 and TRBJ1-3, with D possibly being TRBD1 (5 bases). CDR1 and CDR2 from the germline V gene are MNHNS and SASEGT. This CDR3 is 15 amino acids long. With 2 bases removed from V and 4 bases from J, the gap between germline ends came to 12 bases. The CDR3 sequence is CASSEIRRGGNTIYF. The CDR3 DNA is TGTGCCAGCAGTGAAATTCGACGGGGCGGAAACACCATATATTTT.

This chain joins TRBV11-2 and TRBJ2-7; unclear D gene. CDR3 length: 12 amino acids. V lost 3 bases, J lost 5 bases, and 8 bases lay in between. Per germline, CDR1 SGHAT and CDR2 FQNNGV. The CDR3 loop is CASSFDHDEQYF. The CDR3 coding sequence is TGTGCCAGCAGCTTTGATCACGACGAGCAGTACTTC.

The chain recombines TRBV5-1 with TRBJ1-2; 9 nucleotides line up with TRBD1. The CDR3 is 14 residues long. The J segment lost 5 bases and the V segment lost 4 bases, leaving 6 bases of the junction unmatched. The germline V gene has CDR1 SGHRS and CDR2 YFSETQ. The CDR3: CASSDWTGEYGYTF. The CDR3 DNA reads TGCGCCAGCAGCGACTGGACAGGGGAATATGGCTACACCTTC.

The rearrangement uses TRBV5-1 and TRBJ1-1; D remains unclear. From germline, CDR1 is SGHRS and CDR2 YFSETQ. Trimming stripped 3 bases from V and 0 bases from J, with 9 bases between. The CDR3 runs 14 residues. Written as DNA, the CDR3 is TGCGCCAGCAGCTACCTTGACCTGAACACTGAAGCTTTCTTT. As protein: CASSYLDLNTEAFF.

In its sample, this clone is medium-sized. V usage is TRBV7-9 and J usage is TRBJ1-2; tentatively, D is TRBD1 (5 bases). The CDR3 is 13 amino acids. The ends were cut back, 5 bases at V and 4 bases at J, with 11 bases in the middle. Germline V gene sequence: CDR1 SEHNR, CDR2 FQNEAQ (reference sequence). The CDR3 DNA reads TGTGCCAGCAGCGGGACTCTTAGCTATGGCTACACCTTC. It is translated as CASSGTLSYGYTF. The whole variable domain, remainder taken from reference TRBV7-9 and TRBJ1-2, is DTGVSQNPRHKITKRGQNVTFRCDPISEHNRLYWYRQTLGQGPEFLTYFQNEAQLEKSRLLSDRFSAERPKGSFSTLEIQRTEQGDSAMYLCASSGTLSYGYTFGSGTRLTVV.

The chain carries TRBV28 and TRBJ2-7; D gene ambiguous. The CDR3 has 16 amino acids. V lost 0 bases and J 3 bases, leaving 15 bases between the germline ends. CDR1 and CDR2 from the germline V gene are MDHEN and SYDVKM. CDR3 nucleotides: TGTGCCAGCAGTTTATGGGTTCCCTCCACGGGCTACGAGCAGTACTTC. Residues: CASSLWVPSTGYEQYF.

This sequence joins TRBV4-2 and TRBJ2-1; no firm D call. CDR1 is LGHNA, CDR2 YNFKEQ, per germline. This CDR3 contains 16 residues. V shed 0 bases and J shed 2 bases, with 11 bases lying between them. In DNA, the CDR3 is TGTGCCAGCAGCCAAGATGGAGCGCCCACCTACAATGAGCAGTTCTTC. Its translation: CASSQDGAPTYNEQFF.

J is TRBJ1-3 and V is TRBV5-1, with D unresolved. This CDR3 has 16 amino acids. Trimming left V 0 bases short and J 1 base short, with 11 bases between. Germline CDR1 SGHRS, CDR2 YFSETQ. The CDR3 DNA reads TGCGCCAGCAGCTTGGGGGGAGCTTATTCTGGAAACACCATATATTTT. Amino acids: CASSLGGAYSGNTIYF.

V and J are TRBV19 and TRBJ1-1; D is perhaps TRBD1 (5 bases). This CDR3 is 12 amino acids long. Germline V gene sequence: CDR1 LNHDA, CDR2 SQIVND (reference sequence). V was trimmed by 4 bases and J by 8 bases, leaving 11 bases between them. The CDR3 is CASSTLGGEAFF. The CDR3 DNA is TGTGCCAGTAGTACCCTGGGGGGAGAAGCTTTCTTT. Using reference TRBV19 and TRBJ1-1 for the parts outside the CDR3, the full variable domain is DGGITQSPKYLFRKEGQNVTLSCEQNLNHDAMYWYRQDPGQGLRLIYYSQIVNDFQKGDIAEGYSVSREKKESFPLTVTSAQKNPTAFYLCASSTLGGEAFFGQGTRLTVV.

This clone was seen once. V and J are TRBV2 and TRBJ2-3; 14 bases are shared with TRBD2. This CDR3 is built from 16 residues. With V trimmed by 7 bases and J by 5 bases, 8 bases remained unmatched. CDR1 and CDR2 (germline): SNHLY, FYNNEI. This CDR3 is CASTSTSGGAKDTQYF. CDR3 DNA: TGTGCCAGCACCTCGACTAGCGGGGGGGCCAAAGATACGCAGTATTTT.

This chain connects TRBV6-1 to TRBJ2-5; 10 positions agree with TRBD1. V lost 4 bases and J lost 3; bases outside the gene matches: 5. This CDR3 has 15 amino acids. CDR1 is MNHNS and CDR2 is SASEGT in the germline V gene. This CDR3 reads CASSARDRGEETQYF. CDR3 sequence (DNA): TGTGCCAGCAGTGCCCGGGACAGGGGAGAAGAGACCCAGTACTTC.

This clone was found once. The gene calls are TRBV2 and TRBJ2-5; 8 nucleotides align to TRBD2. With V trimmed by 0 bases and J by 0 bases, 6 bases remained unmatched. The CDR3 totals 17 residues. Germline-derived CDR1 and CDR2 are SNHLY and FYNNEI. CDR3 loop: CASSEAGSGEYQETQYF. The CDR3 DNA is TGTGCCAGCAGTGAAGCGGGTAGCGGGGAGTACCAAGAGACCCAGTACTTC.

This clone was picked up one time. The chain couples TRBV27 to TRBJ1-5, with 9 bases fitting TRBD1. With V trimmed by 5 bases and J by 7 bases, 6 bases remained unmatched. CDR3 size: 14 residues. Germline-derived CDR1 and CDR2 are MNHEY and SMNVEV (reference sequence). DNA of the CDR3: TGTGCCAGCAGTAGGGGACAGGGTGGACAGCCCCAGCATTTT. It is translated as CASSRGQGGQPQHF.

CDR3 sequence (DNA): TGCGCCAGCAGCCAAGAACATAGGACAGTCTCCTACGAGCAGTACTTC. It specifies CASSQEHRTVSYEQYF. This chain joins TRBV4-1 and TRBJ2-7; D possibly corresponds to TRBD1 (6 bases). CDR1 is MGHRA, CDR2 YSYEKL, per germline. Trimming pared 0 bases from V and 0 bases from J, leaving 12 bases between. The CDR3 spans 16 residues.

The CDR3 here is CASSISGQGNYGYTF. Written as DNA, the CDR3 is TGTGCCAGTAGTATTTCCGGACAGGGAAACTATGGCTACACCTTC. V gene TRBV19 combines with J gene TRBJ1-2; 8 bases map to TRBD1. Germline V gene sequence: CDR1 LNHDA, CDR2 SQIVND (reference sequence). V gave up 3 bases and J gave up 2 bases; unmatched junction bases: 5. This CDR3 is built from 15 residues.

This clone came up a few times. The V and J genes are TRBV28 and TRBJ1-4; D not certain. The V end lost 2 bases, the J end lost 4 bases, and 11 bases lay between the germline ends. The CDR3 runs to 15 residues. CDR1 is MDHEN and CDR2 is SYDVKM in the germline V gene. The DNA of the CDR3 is TGTGCCAGCAGTTTAAAACTGTCAGATAATGAAAAACTGTTTTTT. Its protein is CASSLKLSDNEKLFF.

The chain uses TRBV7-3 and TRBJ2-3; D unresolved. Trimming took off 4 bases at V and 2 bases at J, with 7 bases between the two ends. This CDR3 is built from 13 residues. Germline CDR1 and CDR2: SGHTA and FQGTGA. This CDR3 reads CASSSYDTDTQYF. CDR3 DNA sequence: TGTGCCAGCAGCTCCTATGACACAGATACGCAGTATTTT.